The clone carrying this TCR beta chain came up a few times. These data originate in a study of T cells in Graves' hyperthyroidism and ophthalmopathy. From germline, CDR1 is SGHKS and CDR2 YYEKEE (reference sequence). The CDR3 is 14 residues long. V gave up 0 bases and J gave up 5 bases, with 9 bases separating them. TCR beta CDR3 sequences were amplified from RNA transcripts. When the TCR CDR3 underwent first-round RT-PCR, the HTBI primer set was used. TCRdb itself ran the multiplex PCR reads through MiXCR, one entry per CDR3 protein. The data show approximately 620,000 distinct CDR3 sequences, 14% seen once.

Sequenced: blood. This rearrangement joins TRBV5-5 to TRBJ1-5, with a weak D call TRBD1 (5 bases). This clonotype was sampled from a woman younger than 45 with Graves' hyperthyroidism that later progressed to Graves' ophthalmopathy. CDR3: CASSLEGVDQPQHF. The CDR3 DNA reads TGTGCCAGCAGCTTGGAAGGGGTGGATCAGCCCCAGCATTTT.